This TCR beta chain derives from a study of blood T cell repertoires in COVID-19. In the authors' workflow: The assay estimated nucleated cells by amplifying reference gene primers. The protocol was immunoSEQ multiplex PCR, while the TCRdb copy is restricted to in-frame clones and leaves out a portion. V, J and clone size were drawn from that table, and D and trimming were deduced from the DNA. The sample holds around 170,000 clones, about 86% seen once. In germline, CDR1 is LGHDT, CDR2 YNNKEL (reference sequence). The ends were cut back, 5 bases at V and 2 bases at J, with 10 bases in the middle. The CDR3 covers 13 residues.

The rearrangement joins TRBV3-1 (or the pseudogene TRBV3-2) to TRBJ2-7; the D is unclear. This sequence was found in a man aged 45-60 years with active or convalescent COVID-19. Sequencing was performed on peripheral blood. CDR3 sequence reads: CASSFRGTYEQYF. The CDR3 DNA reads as TGTGCCAGCAGCTTCCGCGGTACCTACGAGCAGTACTTC.